One sample yielded the 17 T cell receptor beta chains listed below, sequenced in a study of T cell repertoires in ileal Crohn's disease. Time point noted: inflamed ileum from the surgical specimen. The data were produced by immunoSEQ multiplex PCR, yet TCRdb's version contains in-frame clones alone and is incomplete. The table lists 13,000 to 15,000 clones, around 79% of them singletons. The sequencing input was ileal tissue. The origin of the receptors is an adult with Crohn's disease.

The chain combines TRBV2 with TRBJ1-5; no clear D gene. Trimming removed 5 bases at V and 5 bases at J, with 16 bases between. This CDR3 has 15 residues. Germline values: CDR1 SNHLY, CDR2 FYNNEI. CDR3 bases: TGTGCCAGCAGTCAGAGGTCAGGTCGGGATCAGCCCCAGCATTTT. Translating gives CASSQRSGRDQPQHF.

The CDR3 is CASRPTESGNTIYF. In nucleotides, the CDR3 is TGTGCCAGCAGGCCCACAGAATCTGGAAACACCATATATTTT. V is TRBV5-4 and J is TRBJ1-3; D ambiguous. V was pared by 5 bases and J by 1 base, with 10 bases between. In germline, CDR1 is SGHNT, CDR2 YYREEE (reference sequence). The CDR3 extends over 14 amino acids.

V and J are TRBV7-8 and TRBJ2-1, with TRBD2 matching over 12 bases. This CDR3 has 15 residues. After removal of 5 bases from V and 4 bases from J, the junction contained 3 bases not matched to a gene. Germline CDR1 reads SGHVS; CDR2 reads FQNEAQ. The CDR3: CASSLTSGGYNEQFF. CDR3 in DNA: TGTGCCAGCAGCCTAACTAGCGGGGGGTACAATGAGCAGTTCTTC.

This chain uses TRBV4-1 with TRBJ1-4; D ambiguous. Germline lookup yields CDR1 MGHRA and CDR2 YSYEKL. The ends were cut back, 0 bases at V and 6 bases at J, with 14 bases in the middle. The CDR3 runs to 16 residues. The CDR3 sequence is CASSQDPGDIDEKLFF. The CDR3 coding sequence is TGCGCCAGCAGCCAAGACCCCGGGGATATCGATGAAAAACTGTTTTTT.

The gene calls are TRBV10-3 and TRBJ1-3; 11 bases fit TRBD1. This CDR3 contains 17 residues. CDR1 ENHRY and CDR2 SYGVKD come from the germline V gene. Unmatched junction bases numbered 12, after V lost 0 bases and J lost 11 bases. The CDR3, as DNA: TGTGCCATCAGTGAGTCGAAACGGACAGGGGGCGATGGTCCCATATATTTT. Its protein is CAISESKRTGGDGPIYF.

This clone is medium-sized by share. CDR3 nucleotides: TGTGCCAGCAGCTCATTACGCTCCTATAATTCACCCCTCCACTTT. It yields the protein CASSSLRSYNSPLHF. V is TRBV7-6 and J is TRBJ1-6; D gene uncertain. The V end was cut by 4 bases, the J end by 0 bases, with 7 bases between. The CDR3 consists of 15 residues. Germline CDR1 reads SGHVS; CDR2 reads FNYEAQ.

The chain has TRBV20-1 and TRBJ1-2; D not certain. The CDR3 sequence is 10 residues long. CDR1 DFQATT and CDR2 SNEGSKA come from the germline V gene (reference sequence). V gave up 5 bases and J gave up 3 bases, with 4 bases separating them. The DNA for the CDR3 is TGCAGTGCTGGCGACTATGGCTACACCTTC. This translates into CSAGDYGYTF.

The chain has TRBV14 and TRBJ1-1; D gene uncertain. This CDR3 region has 19 residues. Germline assignment: CDR1 SGHDN and CDR2 FVKESK. Trimming removed 0 bases at V and 3 bases at J, with 23 bases between. The DNA for the CDR3 is TGTGCCAGCAGCCAAGATTTTTACCCCAATGGAAGTCCTCACACTGAAGCTTTCTTT. It specifies CASSQDFYPNGSPHTEAFF.

The chain is built from TRBV6-6 and TRBJ2-7; D not resolved. CDR1 and CDR2 from the germline V gene are MNHNY and SVGAGI (reference sequence). The CDR3 has 13 residues. Trimming left V 2 bases short and J 1 base short, with 6 bases between. The DNA of the CDR3 is TGTGCCAGCAGTTACCGGATGTCCTACGAGCAGTACTTC. Protein sequence: CASSYRMSYEQYF.

The chain has TRBV19 and TRBJ1-5, with 7 bases aligning to TRBD1. Germline CDR1 LNHDA, CDR2 SQIVND (reference sequence). V lost 3 bases, J lost 2 bases, and 16 bases stayed unmatched. The CDR3 length is 19 residues. The CDR3 loop reads CASSILRDRAVSGNQPQHF. DNA for the CDR3: TGTGCCAGTAGTATCCTCCGGGACAGAGCTGTCAGTGGCAATCAGCCCCAGCATTTT.

The chain couples TRBV19 to TRBJ1-2; a weak D match, TRBD1 (5 bases). The CDR3 spans 14 residues. V was cut by 5 bases and J by 4 bases, with 14 bases left in between. Per germline, CDR1 LNHDA and CDR2 SQIVND (reference sequence). CDR3 in amino acids: CASSAFGGGYGYTF. CDR3 nucleotides: TGTGCCAGTAGTGCCTTTGGGGGTGGCTATGGCTACACCTTC.

By frequency in the sample, this clone is medium-sized. The V gene is TRBV30, the J gene TRBJ2-5; weak D call: TRBD1 (6 bases). CDR1 and CDR2 from the germline V gene are GTSNPN and SVGIG (reference sequence). The CDR3 loop spans 14 amino acids. Trimming took off 1 base at V and 7 bases at J, with 16 bases between the two ends. The CDR3 region is CAWSAAGVGGTQYF. The CDR3 DNA reads as TGTGCCTGGAGTGCGGCAGGGGTCGGTGGGACCCAGTACTTC.

V usage is TRBV2 and J usage is TRBJ1-2, with D possibly TRBD1 on 5 matching bases. The V gene's germline CDR1 is SNHLY and CDR2 FYNNEI. The CDR3 sequence is 14 residues long. Deletions cut 6 bases from V and 6 bases from J, with 17 bases between. The CDR3 DNA is TGTGCCAGCAGGGCCGGGACGGAGTCTGATGGCTACACCTTC. Amino acid sequence: CASRAGTESDGYTF.

The genes are TRBV18 and TRBJ1-2, with a weak D call TRBD1 (6 bases). V lost 3 bases and J 2 bases, leaving 22 bases between the germline ends. The CDR3 runs 18 residues. Germline CDR1 KGHSH, CDR2 LQKENI. The CDR3 region is CASSPSGGGALSNYGYTF. CDR3 coding DNA: TGTGCCAGCTCACCGAGCGGGGGGGGCGCGTTATCCAACTATGGCTACACCTTC.

This clone is a singleton in its sample. V is TRBV6-6 and J is TRBJ1-6; D gene uncertain. CDR1 and CDR2 from the germline V gene are MNHNY and SVGAGI (reference sequence). V lost 5 bases, J lost 4 bases, and 12 bases lay in between. The CDR3 is 15 residues long. The CDR3 loop is CASSAELVYNSPLHF. In DNA form, the CDR3 reads TGTGCCAGCAGTGCCGAGCTCGTTTATAATTCACCCCTCCACTTT.

The J gene is TRBJ1-4, the V gene TRBV6-1; perhaps TRBD1 as D (5 bases). From germline, CDR1 is MNHNS and CDR2 SASEGT. Trimming stripped 8 bases from V and 5 bases from J, with 9 bases between. The CDR3 runs 12 residues. CDR3 nucleotides: TGTGCCAGCGGACGGGGGAATGAAAAACTGTTTTTT. Amino acids: CASGRGNEKLFF.

This clone showed up just a few times. The chain employs TRBV27 and TRBJ2-5, with D possibly called TRBD1 or TRBD2 (5 bases each). The CDR3 consists of 15 residues. Per the germline V gene, CDR1 is MNHEY and CDR2 is SMNVEV (reference sequence). Trimming pared 3 bases from V and 2 bases from J, leaving 13 bases between. In DNA, the CDR3 is TGTGCCAGCAGTTTGACGGGGCTCGTACAAGAGACCCAGTACTTC. It specifies CASSLTGLVQETQYF.